This TCR beta chain stems from a study of post-analysis software for immune sequencing data. Overall study: Recorded subtypes: relapsing-remitting, secondary progressive, progressive-relapsing; some patients unannotated. Study findings and constraints: Multiple sclerosis patients had significantly lower normalized Chao1 diversity than controls. Under F measure analysis, samples from one preparation batch co-clustered strongly. Controls showed lower frequencies than patients for roughly five TRBV segments, and TRBV5-6, TRBV5-1 and TRBV20-1 were among these.

The library was made from cDNA and included unique molecular identifiers. TCRdb recomputed calls from the PCR reads with MiXCR, one row per CDR3 protein. The sample consists of around 200,000 distinct CDR3 sequences, roughly 28% of them appearing once. The V gene end was trimmed by 5 bases and the J gene end by 3 bases; junction bases not matched to a gene: 4. CDR3 length: 13 residues. From germline, CDR1 is DFQATT and CDR2 SNEGSKA (reference sequence). This clonotype was picked up one time. Its antigen is not known. Input material: blood. This rearrangement joins TRBV20-1 to TRBJ2-5; 9 bases are a match to TRBD2. The sequence was collected from a girl aged 2-17 years with multiple sclerosis. CDR3 bases: TGCAGTGCTGGGCTAGCGGGGAAAGAGACCCAGTACTTC. Its translation: CSAGLAGKETQYF.